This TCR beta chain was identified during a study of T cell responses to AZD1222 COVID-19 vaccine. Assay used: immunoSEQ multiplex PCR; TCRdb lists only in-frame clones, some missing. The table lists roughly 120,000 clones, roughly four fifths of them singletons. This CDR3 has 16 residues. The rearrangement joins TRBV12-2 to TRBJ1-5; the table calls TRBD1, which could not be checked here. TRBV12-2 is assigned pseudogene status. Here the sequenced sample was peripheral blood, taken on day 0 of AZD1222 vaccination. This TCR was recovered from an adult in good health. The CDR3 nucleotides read TGTGCAAGTCGCTTAGACTGGGGGCCCGGGCATCAGCCCCAGCATTTT. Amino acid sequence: CASRLDWGPGHQPQHF.